This T cell receptor beta chain was profiled in a study of human T cells and chemical hapten exposure. Time point in this sample: healthy volunteer bleed at 2 weeks. Total RNA was isolated from whole blood that had not been fractionated. TCRdb reprocessed the RACE reads via MiXCR and lists one record per CDR3 protein. Of more than 70,000 distinct CDR3 sequences listed, approximately 9% are singletons. The material sequenced was whole blood. This clonotype originated in a female donor in good health. Some clones in this sample may be carry-over from other donors' samples.

The CDR3 DNA reads as TGTGCCAGCAGTCCCGGAGTGAGTGGGGAGACCCAGTACTTC. Its protein is CASSPGVSGETQYF. The V call is TRBV28, the J call TRBJ2-5; D is unresolved. The CDR3 totals 14 residues. From germline, CDR1 is MDHEN and CDR2 SYDVKM. The V gene lost 5 bases and the J gene lost 5 bases, with 15 bases spanning the gap.